The 14 T cell receptor beta chains reported below all come from one sample, sequenced in a study of identical twins. TCRdb used MiXCR to reprocess the 5' RACE reads, holding one entry per CDR3 protein. Here the sample spans 500,000 to 600,000 distinct CDR3 sequences, around 20% being singletons. These same records also appear under a second study, on T cells expressing NK-cell markers.

The sequenced sample consisted of CD4+ T cells sorted from blood. The receptors were gathered from a woman under 30 in good health.

The chain employs TRBV5-5 and TRBJ1-5; D might be TRBD1 (6 bases). V was cut by 4 bases and J by 3 bases, with 17 bases left in between. Germline lookup yields CDR1 SGHKS and CDR2 YYEKEE (reference sequence). This CDR3 contains 16 residues. The CDR3 DNA reads TGTGCCAGCAGCCACACGCCACAGGGCTACAATCAGCCCCAGCATTTT. It codes for CASSHTPQGYNQPQHF.

Only a few counts were recorded for this clonotype. V is TRBV9 and J is TRBJ2-7; D possibly corresponds to TRBD2 (6 bases). V was shortened by 0 bases and J by 2 bases, with 15 bases between the two germline ends. The germline gives CDR1 SGDLS, CDR2 YYNGEE. The CDR3 contains 16 residues. DNA for the CDR3: TGTGCCAGCAGCGTAGACGCCGGACGCGGGACCTACGAGCAGTACTTC. Residues: CASSVDAGRGTYEQYF.

J is TRBJ1-3 and V is TRBV6-6, with no clear D. Germline V gives CDR1 MNHNY, CDR2 SVGAGI (reference sequence). The CDR3 extends over 13 amino acids. V lost 8 bases and J 6 bases, leaving 14 bases between the germline ends. The CDR3, as DNA: TGTGCCAGCGGGAGGTTTGAGAAAAACACCATATATTTT. Amino acid sequence: CASGRFEKNTIYF.

This clonotype turned up a few times. CDR3 protein: CASSLKRQDLGAGELFF. The CDR3 nucleotides read TGTGCCAGCAGCTTAAAACGTCAGGACCTCGGGGCCGGGGAGCTGTTTTTT. V is TRBV5-5 and J is TRBJ2-2; D possibly corresponds to TRBD2 (5 bases). Germline values: CDR1 SGHKS, CDR2 YYEKEE (reference sequence). The CDR3 extends over 17 amino acids. V shed 2 bases and J shed 6 bases, with 20 bases lying between them.

This clonotype was seen at least ten times. V usage is TRBV12-3 or TRBV12-4 and J usage is TRBJ1-1, with D hard to call. V dropped 5 bases and J dropped 5 bases, with 6 bases sitting between them. The CDR3 extends over 11 amino acids. CDR3 in DNA: TGTGCCAGCAGTCCAAGGACTGAAGCTTTCTTT. Its protein is CASSPRTEAFF.

This clonotype was observed a few times. The V call is TRBV29-1, the J call TRBJ2-3; D is perhaps TRBD2 (7 bases). With 6 bases removed from V and 4 bases from J, the gap between germline ends came to 20 bases. CDR3 length equals 15 residues. CDR1 is SQVTM, CDR2 ANQGSEA, per germline. In DNA, the CDR3 is TGCAGCGTGGCGGGCGGGGGCGCTGAATCAGATACGCAGTATTTT. Residues: CSVAGGGAESDTQYF.

This clonotype appeared a few times. The chain is built from TRBV20-1 and TRBJ2-3; TRBD1 agrees at 9 bases. Germline-derived CDR1 and CDR2 are DFQATT and SNEGSKA (reference sequence). CDR3 length: 18 residues. V lost 1 base, J lost 2 bases, and 13 bases stayed unmatched. The CDR3 DNA is TGCAGTGCTAGAGGCGGATCTGGGGGACAGGGCCACACAGATACGCAGTATTTT. Residues: CSARGGSGGQGHTDTQYF.

V is TRBV12-3 or TRBV12-4 and J is TRBJ1-1; a weak D match, TRBD1 (5 bases). The CDR3 is made up of 15 amino acids. V dropped 6 bases and J dropped 3 bases, with 17 bases sitting between them. CDR3 in DNA: TGTGCCAGCAGAATAACGGGACGGGACGACACTGAAGCTTTCTTT. Translating gives CASRITGRDDTEAFF.

The CDR3 DNA sequence: TGTGCCAGTAGTATAGTCGGGGTGGATCAGCCCCAGCATTTT. This gives the protein CASSIVGVDQPQHF. V and J are TRBV19 and TRBJ1-5; D ambiguous. Trimming took 1 base from V and 5 from J, leaving 9 bases between them. This CDR3 has 14 residues. CDR1 is LNHDA and CDR2 is SQIVND in the germline V gene (reference sequence).

This clonotype was recorded a few times. The gene calls are TRBV7-2 and TRBJ2-1; no clear D. This CDR3 has 12 residues. Germline V gene lookup returns CDR1 SGHTA and CDR2 FQGNSA. Trimming took off 2 bases at V and 8 bases at J, with 7 bases between the two ends. The CDR3 here is CASSLMSYEQFF. The CDR3 DNA follows: TGTGCCAGCAGCTTAATGTCATATGAGCAGTTCTTC.

This chain links TRBV7-2 with TRBJ2-1, with D uncertain. V was clipped by 4 bases and J by 0 bases, with 4 bases between them. CDR3 length equals 13 residues. Germline V gene data show CDR1 as SGHTA and CDR2 as FQGNSA. The CDR3 is CASSSPSYNEQFF. CDR3 sequence (DNA): TGTGCCAGCAGCTCACCCTCCTACAATGAGCAGTTCTTC.

J is TRBJ1-1 and V is TRBV6-5; 7 bases line up with TRBD1. The V and J ends lost 0 bases and 11 bases, in that order; junction bases with no gene match: 6. Germline values: CDR1 MNHEY, CDR2 SVGAGI. The CDR3 contains 13 residues. The CDR3 DNA reads as TGTGCCAGCAGTTACTCCCGTCAGGGGGGGGCTTTCTTT. It encodes CASSYSRQGGAFF.

This clonotype has only a few counts. The chain employs TRBV12-3 or TRBV12-4 and TRBJ1-1; D not certain. CDR3 length: 13 amino acids. V lost 7 bases and J lost 3, with 12 bases in between. The DNA of the CDR3 is TGTGCCAGCACACTCCATGGGGACACTGAAGCTTTCTTT. Protein sequence: CASTLHGDTEAFF.

This clonotype was seen repeatedly, ten times or more. V gene TRBV5-5 combines with J gene TRBJ2-3; D remains unclear. Germline values: CDR1 SGHKS, CDR2 YYEKEE (reference sequence). The V gene lost 4 bases and the J gene lost 14 bases, with 11 bases spanning the gap. The CDR3 consists of 10 residues. This CDR3 reads CASSPDGPYF. CDR3 bases: TGTGCCAGCAGCCCCGACGGACCGTATTTT.